The entry that follows covers one T cell receptor beta chain sequence. This sample is drawn from a study of blood T cell repertoires in COVID-19. Study-wide background: The United States, Italy and Spain were the sources of the acute and convalescent COVID-19 samples. Sources were T cells, B-cell-depleted T cells, or PBMCs; the material itself was cDNA or gDNA.

Sequencing used immunoSEQ multiplex PCR; TCRdb keeps in-frame clones, though not all of them. The sample includes under 250,000 clones, roughly 85% seen only once; the top ten take about 3%. This CDR3 is 16 amino acids long. The sequencing input was peripheral blood. The chain has TRBV21-1 and TRBJ2-3; TRBD2, the table's D call, lacks a check against the DNA. TRBV21-1 counts as a pseudogene. The receptor's source is a middle-aged man who had recovered from COVID-19. CDR3 loop: CASSKGRESAPDTQYF. CDR3 nucleotides: TGTGCCAGCAGCAAGGGCCGGGAATCAGCCCCAGATACGCAGTATTTT.